The 15 T cell receptor beta chains below were found in one sample sequenced in a study of PD-L1 blockade in urothelial cancer. The protocol was immunoSEQ multiplex PCR, while the TCRdb copy is restricted to in-frame clones and leaves out a portion. The sample has about 52,000 clones, around 77% seen once. The material was PBMCs, obtained around atezolizumab (anti-PD-L1) treatment. The receptors were sampled from a man aged 70-80 years with urothelial cancer.

CDR3 sequence (DNA): TGTGCCAGCAGTTTCTCCGGGACAGGGGCTAGCGGGGAGCTGTTTTTT. It specifies CASSFSGTGASGELFF. The rearrangement uses TRBV27 and TRBJ2-2, with TRBD1 matching 10 bases. V was pared by 3 bases and J by 7 bases, with 8 bases of the junction left unmatched. Germline assignment: CDR1 MNHEY and CDR2 SMNVEV (reference sequence). The CDR3 spans 16 residues.

This chain joins TRBV30 and TRBJ2-4; 10 bases map to TRBD1. J lost 6 bases, V lost 5 bases, and 4 bases had no gene match. CDR3 length: 13 amino acids. CDR1 and CDR2 (germline): GTSNPN, SVGIG (reference sequence). The CDR3 reads CAWGRDRGNIQYF. CDR3 bases: TGTGCCTGGGGCCGGGACAGGGGAAACATTCAGTACTTC. Full variable domain (remainder filled in from reference TRBV30 and TRBJ2-4): SQTIHQWPATLVQPVGSPLSLECTVEGTSNPNLYWYRQAAGRGLQLLFYSVGIGQISSEVPQNLSASRPQDRQFILSSKKLLLSDSGFYLCAWGRDRGNIQYFGAGTRLSVL.

As for this clone: At the DNA level, this CDR3 is encoded by other sequences in the same sample as well. The chain recombines TRBV18 with TRBJ2-3; D possibly corresponds to TRBD1 (5 bases). This CDR3 comprises 16 residues. Trimming took off 3 bases at V and 1 base at J, with 14 bases between the two ends. Germline V gene lookup returns CDR1 KGHSH and CDR2 LQKENI. CDR3: CASSPDSLGGTDTQYF. The CDR3 coding sequence is TGTGCCAGCTCACCCGACAGTTTAGGTGGCACAGATACGCAGTATTTT.

The V gene is TRBV7-9, the J gene TRBJ2-7, with 7 bases identical to TRBD1. CDR3 length: 15 residues. Germline-derived CDR1 and CDR2 are SEHNR and FQNEAQ (reference sequence). V shed 9 bases and J 5 bases; nucleotides not matched to a gene: 16. The chain's CDR3 is CASAPTNDRAHEQYF. The CDR3 DNA reads TGTGCCAGTGCGCCGACCAATGACAGGGCACACGAGCAGTACTTC. Full variable domain (rest looked up from reference TRBV7-9 and TRBJ2-7): DTGVSQNPRHKITKRGQNVTFRCDPISEHNRLYWYRQTLGQGPEFLTYFQNEAQLEKSRLLSDRFSAERPKGSFSTLEIQRTEQGDSAMYLCASAPTNDRAHEQYFGPGTRLTVT.

The V and J genes are TRBV7-8 and TRBJ2-3; no clear D. Trimming took off 3 bases at V and 0 bases at J, with 10 bases between the two ends. The CDR3 runs 15 residues. In germline, CDR1 is SGHVS, CDR2 FQNEAQ. CDR3 region: CASSLSPVSTDTQYF. CDR3 sequence (DNA): TGTGCCAGCAGCTTGTCACCGGTTAGCACAGATACGCAGTATTTT.

The chain is built from TRBV19 and TRBJ2-3, with D possibly being TRBD1 (6 bases). Germline lookup yields CDR1 LNHDA and CDR2 SQIVND (reference sequence). The ends were cut back, 3 bases at V and 1 base at J, with 17 bases in the middle. There are 17 residues in the CDR3. The CDR3 spells CASSIGGLSWGTDTQYF. CDR3 nucleotides: TGTGCCAGTAGTATTGGGGGCCTCTCATGGGGCACAGATACGCAGTATTTT.

Only one count was recorded for this clone. The chain has TRBV7-2 and TRBJ1-4; 12 bases agree with TRBD1. CDR3 length: 16 amino acids. Trimming took 1 base from V and 7 from J; bases not matched to a gene: 4. From germline, CDR1 is SGHTA and CDR2 FQGNSA. The CDR3 nucleotides are TGTGCCAGCAGCTTAGTAGGGACAGGGGGCTCTGAAAAACTGTTTTTT. Translating gives CASSLVGTGGSEKLFF.

The V and J genes are TRBV5-1 and TRBJ2-7, with D possibly matching TRBD1 (6 bases). The V and J ends lost 2 bases and 4 bases respectively, with 10 bases between them. The germline CDR1 and CDR2 sequences are SGHRS and YFSETQ. The CDR3 runs to 13 residues. CDR3 nucleotides: TGCGCCAGCAGCTTAGGACAGCAATACGAGCAGTACTTC. It is translated as CASSLGQQYEQYF. Full variable domain (outside the CDR3, taken from reference TRBV5-1 and TRBJ2-7): KAGVTQTPRYLIKTRGQQVTLSCSPISGHRSVSWYQQTPGQGLQFLFEYFSETQRNKGNFPGRFSGRQFSNSRSEMNVSTLELGDSALYLCASSLGQQYEQYFGPGTRLTVT.

Only a few counts were recorded for this clone. The CDR3 loop is CAISEFGGGGLREQYF. Written as DNA, the CDR3 is TGTGCCATCAGTGAGTTCGGCGGGGGAGGCCTACGCGAGCAGTACTTC. The chain carries TRBV10-3 and TRBJ2-7; TRBD2 matches 7 bases. Trimming cost V 1 base and J 6 bases; bases outside gene matches: 12. CDR1 is ENHRY and CDR2 is SYGVKD in the germline V gene. CDR3 size: 16 residues.

The chain employs TRBV18 and TRBJ1-5; D unresolved. CDR3 length equals 13 residues. The germline V gene encodes CDR1 KGHSH and CDR2 LQKENI. V lost 5 bases, J lost 2 bases, and 7 bases lay in between. The CDR3 spells CASSIGGNQPQHF. CDR3 nucleotides: TGTGCCAGCTCAATAGGAGGCAATCAGCCCCAGCATTTT.

This clone has just a few counts. The V gene is TRBV7-2, the J gene TRBJ2-3; TRBD2 matches 14 bases. Germline CDR1 reads SGHTA; CDR2 reads FQGNSA. The V gene end was trimmed by 4 bases and the J gene end by 6 bases; junction bases not matched to a gene: 6. The length of the CDR3 is 16 residues. In DNA form, the CDR3 reads TGTGCCAGCAGCTCCTGGACTAGCGGGAGGCCGGATACGCAGTATTTT. Its protein is CASSSWTSGRPDTQYF.

V usage is TRBV7-2 and J usage is TRBJ2-7; possibly TRBD1 for D (6 bases). CDR1 and CDR2 from the germline V gene are SGHTA and FQGNSA. CDR3 length: 13 residues. V gave up 3 bases and J gave up 3 bases, with 9 bases separating them. The CDR3 DNA reads as TGTGCCAGCAGCTTGGGGGCCAACTACGAGCAGTACTTC. Residues: CASSLGANYEQYF.

The V call is TRBV7-6, the J call TRBJ1-5; D is uncertain. Trimming left V 2 bases short and J 1 base short, with 9 bases between. This CDR3 spans 15 amino acids. From germline, CDR1 is SGHVS and CDR2 FNYEAQ. The CDR3 sequence is CASSLIPSSNQPQHF. The DNA for the CDR3 is TGTGCCAGCAGCTTAATCCCAAGCAGCAATCAGCCCCAGCATTTT.

The rearrangement uses TRBV5-1 and TRBJ2-1; tentatively, D is TRBD1 (7 bases). The CDR3 runs 14 residues. Germline V gene sequence: CDR1 SGHRS, CDR2 YFSETQ. V lost 7 bases to trimming and J lost 8 bases, with 19 bases between them. CDR3 sequence (DNA): TGCGCCAGCTCAAGGAGGGGGCAGGAGGATGAGCAGTTCTTC. It encodes CASSRRGQEDEQFF. Combining the CDR3 with reference TRBV5-1 and TRBJ2-1 gives the whole variable domain KAGVTQTPRYLIKTRGQQVTLSCSPISGHRSVSWYQQTPGQGLQFLFEYFSETQRNKGNFPGRFSGRQFSNSRSEMNVSTLELGDSALYLCASSRRGQEDEQFFGPGTRLTVL.

V usage is TRBV9 and J usage is TRBJ2-4; D ambiguous. CDR3 length: 15 amino acids. Trimming cost V 0 bases and J 1 base, with 8 bases left between them. Germline CDR1 and CDR2: SGDLS and YYNGEE. The chain's CDR3 is CASSVGHEAKNIQYF. CDR3 bases: TGTGCCAGCAGCGTAGGTCATGAGGCCAAAAACATTCAGTACTTC.